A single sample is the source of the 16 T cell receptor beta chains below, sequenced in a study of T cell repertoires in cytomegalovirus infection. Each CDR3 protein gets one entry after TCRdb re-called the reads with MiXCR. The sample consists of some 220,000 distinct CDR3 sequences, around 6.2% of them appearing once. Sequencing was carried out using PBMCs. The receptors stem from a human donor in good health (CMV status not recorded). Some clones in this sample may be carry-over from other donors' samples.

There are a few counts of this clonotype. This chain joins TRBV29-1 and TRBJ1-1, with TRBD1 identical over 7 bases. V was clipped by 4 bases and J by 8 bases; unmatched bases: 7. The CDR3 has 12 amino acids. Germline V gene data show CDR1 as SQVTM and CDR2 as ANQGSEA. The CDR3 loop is CSVVSGGGEAFF. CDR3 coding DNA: TGCAGCGTTGTCTCAGGGGGGGGGGAAGCTTTCTTT.

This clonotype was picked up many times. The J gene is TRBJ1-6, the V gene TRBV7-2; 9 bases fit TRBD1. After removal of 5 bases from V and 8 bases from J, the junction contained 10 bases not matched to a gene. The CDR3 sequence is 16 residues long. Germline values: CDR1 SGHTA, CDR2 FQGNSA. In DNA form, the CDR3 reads TGTGCCAGCAGCCGTGGACAGGGGACCGGGGATTCACCCCTCCACTTT. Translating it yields CASSRGQGTGDSPLHF. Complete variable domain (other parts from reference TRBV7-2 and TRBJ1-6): GAGVSQSPSNKVTEKGKDVELRCDPISGHTALYWYRQSLGQGLEFLIYFQGNSAPDKSGLPSDRFSAERTGGSVSTLTIQRTQQEDSAVYLCASSRGQGTGDSPLHFGNGTRLTVT.

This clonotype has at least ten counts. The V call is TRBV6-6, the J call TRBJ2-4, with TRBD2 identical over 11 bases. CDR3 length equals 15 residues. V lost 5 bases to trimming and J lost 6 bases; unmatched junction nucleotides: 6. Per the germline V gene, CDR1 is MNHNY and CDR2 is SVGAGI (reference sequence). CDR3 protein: CASSLTGLAGNIQYF. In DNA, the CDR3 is TGTGCCAGCAGTCTCACCGGACTAGCGGGAAACATTCAGTACTTC.

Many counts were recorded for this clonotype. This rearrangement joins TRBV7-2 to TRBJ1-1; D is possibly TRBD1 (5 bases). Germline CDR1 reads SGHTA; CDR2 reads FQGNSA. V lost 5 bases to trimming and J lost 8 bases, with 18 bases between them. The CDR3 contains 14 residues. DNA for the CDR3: TGTGCCAGCAGCCGGGACCTCACTCTCTCAGAAGCTTTCTTT. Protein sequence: CASSRDLTLSEAFF.

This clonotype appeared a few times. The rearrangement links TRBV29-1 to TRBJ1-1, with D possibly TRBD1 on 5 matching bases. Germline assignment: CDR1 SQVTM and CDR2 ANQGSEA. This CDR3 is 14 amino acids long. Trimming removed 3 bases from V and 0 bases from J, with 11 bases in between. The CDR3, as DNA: TGCAGCGTTGAGCCGGGGGGGATGAACACTGAAGCTTTCTTT. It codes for CSVEPGGMNTEAFF.

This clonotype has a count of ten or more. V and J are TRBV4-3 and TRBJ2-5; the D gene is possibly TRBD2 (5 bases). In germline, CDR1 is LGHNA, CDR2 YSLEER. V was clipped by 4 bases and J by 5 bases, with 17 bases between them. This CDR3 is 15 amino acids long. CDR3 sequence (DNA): TGCGCCAGCAGCCCCGAGACCCTCACGGGGGAGACCCAGTACTTC. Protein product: CASSPETLTGETQYF.

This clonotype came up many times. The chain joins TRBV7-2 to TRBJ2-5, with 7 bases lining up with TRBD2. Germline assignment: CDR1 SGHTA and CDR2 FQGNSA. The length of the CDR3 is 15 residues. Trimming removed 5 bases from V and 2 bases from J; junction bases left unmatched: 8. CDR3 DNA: TGTGCCAGCAGCGCGGGACTAATGTTACAAGAGACCCAGTACTTC. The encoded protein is CASSAGLMLQETQYF.

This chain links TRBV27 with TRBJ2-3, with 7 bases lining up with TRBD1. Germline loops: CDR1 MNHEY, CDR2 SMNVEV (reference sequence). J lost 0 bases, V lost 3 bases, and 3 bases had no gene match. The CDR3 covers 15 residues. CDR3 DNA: TGTGCCAGCAGTTTTAAGGGGGCTAGCACAGATACGCAGTATTTT. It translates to CASSFKGASTDTQYF.

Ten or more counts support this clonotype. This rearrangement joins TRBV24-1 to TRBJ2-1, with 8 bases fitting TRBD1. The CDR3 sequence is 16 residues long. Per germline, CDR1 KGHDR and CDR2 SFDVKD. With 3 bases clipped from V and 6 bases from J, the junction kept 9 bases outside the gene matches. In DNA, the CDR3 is TGTGCCACCAGTGATCCGCGCGACAGGGGAGGCAATGAGCAGTTCTTC. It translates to CATSDPRDRGGNEQFF.

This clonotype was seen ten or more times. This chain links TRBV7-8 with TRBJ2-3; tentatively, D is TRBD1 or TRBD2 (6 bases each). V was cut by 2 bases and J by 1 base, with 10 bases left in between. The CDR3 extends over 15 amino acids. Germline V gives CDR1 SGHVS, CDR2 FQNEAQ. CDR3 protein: CASSLRGPGTDTQYF. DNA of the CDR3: TGTGCCAGCAGCTTACGGGGGCCAGGCACAGATACGCAGTATTTT.

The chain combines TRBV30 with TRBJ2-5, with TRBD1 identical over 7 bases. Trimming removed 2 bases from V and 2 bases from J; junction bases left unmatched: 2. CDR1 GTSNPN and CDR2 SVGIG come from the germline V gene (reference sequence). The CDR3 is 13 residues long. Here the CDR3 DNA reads TGTGCCTGGAGTACAGGGGTTCAAGAGACCCAGTACTTC. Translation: CAWSTGVQETQYF.

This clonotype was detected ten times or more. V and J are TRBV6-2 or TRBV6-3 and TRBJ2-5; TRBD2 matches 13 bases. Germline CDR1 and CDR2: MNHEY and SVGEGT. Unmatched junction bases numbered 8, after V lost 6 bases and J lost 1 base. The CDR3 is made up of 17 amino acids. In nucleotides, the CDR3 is TGTGCCAGCAGAGGACTAGCGGGGGCCGATTTCCAAGAGACCCAGTACTTC. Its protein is CASRGLAGADFQETQYF.

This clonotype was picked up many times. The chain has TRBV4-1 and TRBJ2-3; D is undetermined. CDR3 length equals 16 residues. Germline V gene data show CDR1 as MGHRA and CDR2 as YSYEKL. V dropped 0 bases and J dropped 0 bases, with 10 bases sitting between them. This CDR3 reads CASSQDSLLSTDTQYF. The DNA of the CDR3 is TGCGCCAGCAGCCAAGACAGCCTCCTAAGCACAGATACGCAGTATTTT.

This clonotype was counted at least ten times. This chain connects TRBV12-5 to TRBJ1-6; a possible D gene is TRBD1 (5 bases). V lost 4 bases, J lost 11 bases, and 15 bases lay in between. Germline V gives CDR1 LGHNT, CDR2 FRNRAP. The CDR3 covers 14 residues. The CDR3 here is CASGSDSSQAPLHF. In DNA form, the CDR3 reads TGTGCTAGTGGTTCCGACAGTTCGCAAGCACCCCTCCACTTT.

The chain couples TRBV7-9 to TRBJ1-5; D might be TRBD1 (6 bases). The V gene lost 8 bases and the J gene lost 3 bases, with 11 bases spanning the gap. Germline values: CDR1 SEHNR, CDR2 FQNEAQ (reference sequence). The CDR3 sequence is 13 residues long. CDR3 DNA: TGTGCCAGCTCACGGGGGGCCAATCAGCCCCAGCATTTT. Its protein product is CASSRGANQPQHF.

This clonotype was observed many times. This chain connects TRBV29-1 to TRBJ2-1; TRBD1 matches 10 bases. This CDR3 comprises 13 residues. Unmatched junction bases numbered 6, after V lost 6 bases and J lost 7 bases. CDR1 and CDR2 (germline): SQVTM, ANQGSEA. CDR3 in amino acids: CSVWDRGQNEQFF. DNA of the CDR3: TGCAGCGTCTGGGACAGGGGTCAGAATGAGCAGTTCTTC.